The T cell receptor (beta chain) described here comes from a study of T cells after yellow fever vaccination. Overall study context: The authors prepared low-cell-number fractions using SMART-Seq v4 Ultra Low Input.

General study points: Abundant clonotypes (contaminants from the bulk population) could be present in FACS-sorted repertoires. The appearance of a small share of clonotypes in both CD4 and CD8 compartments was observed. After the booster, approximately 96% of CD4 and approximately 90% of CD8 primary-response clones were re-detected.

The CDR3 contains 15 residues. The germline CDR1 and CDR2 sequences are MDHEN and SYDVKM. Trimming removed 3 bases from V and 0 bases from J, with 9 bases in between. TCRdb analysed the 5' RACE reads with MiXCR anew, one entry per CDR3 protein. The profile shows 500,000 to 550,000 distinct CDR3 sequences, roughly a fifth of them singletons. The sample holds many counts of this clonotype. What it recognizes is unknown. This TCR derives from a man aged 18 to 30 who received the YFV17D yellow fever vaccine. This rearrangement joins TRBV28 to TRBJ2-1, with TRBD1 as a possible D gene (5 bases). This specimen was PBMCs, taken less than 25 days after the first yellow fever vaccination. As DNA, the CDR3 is TGTGCCAGCAGTTTTTTGACAGACTCCTACAATGAGCAGTTCTTC. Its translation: CASSFLTDSYNEQFF.